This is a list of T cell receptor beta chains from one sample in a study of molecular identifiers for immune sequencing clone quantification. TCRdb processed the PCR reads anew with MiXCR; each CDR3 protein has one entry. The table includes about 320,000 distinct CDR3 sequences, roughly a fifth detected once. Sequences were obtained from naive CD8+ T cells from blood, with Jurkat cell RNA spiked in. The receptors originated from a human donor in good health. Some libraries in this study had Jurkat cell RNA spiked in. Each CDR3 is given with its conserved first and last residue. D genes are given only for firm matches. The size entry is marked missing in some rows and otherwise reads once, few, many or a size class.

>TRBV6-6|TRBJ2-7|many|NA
TGTGCCAGCAGTGATCCCGGACTACCTGCCTACGAGCAGTACTTC
CASSDPGLPAYEQYF
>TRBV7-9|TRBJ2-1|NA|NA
TGTGCCAGCAGCCCCCCCGGGAACAATGAGCAGTTCTTC
CASSPPGNNEQFF
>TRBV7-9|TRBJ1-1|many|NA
TGTGCCAGCAGCTTTGACACTGAAGCTTTCTTT
CASSFDTEAFF
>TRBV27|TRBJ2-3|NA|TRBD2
TGTGCCAGCAGTTTAGCGGGGAGAGACGCTAGCGGACCCACCACAGATACGCAGTATTTT
CASSLAGRDASGPTTDTQYF
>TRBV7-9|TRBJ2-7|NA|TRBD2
TGTGCCAGCAGCTCAAGCTTCGTACAACTAGCGGGACAATACGAGCAGTACTTC
CASSSSFVQLAGQYEQYF
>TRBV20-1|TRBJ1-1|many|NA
TGCAGTGCTAGAGATCGGGGATCGTACACTGAAGCTTTCTTT
CSARDRGSYTEAFF
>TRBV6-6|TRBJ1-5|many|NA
TGTGCCAGCAGTTACGAACAGGCCAATCAGCCCCAGCATTTT
CASSYEQANQPQHF
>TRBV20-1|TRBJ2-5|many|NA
TGCAGTGCTAGAGATCAAGGTAGCGGAGACGGAGAGACCCAGTACTTC
CSARDQGSGDGETQYF
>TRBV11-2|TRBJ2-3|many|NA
TGTGCCAGCAGCGCACGGGGCCTTAGCACAGATACGCAGTATTTT
CASSARGLSTDTQYF
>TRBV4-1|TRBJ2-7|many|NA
TGCGCCAGCAGCCAACTAGCGCCCGGCTCCTACGAGCAGTACTTC
CASSQLAPGSYEQYF